The 2 T cell receptor beta chains reported below all come from one sample, sequenced in a study of shared clonotypes between healthy human individuals. Only in-frame clones appear in the TCRdb table, and some are missing; sequencing was by immunoSEQ multiplex PCR. The sample yields 2 million to 2.5 million clones, approximately 96% seen once. The sequenced material came from naive CD4+ T cells sorted from blood. Subset specified: CD45RA+ positively selected. The receptors stem from a young man in good health.

As DNA, the CDR3 is TGTGCCATCAATAGGGGGGGAGGCACTGAAGCTTTCTTT. It yields the protein CAINRGGGTEAFF. The chain is built from TRBV10-3 and TRBJ1-1; D is perhaps TRBD1 (6 bases). V was trimmed by 7 bases and J by 4 bases, leaving 13 bases between them. Looked up from germline, CDR1 is ENHRY and CDR2 is SYGVKD. CDR3 size: 13 residues.

CDR3 coding DNA: TGTGCCAGCAGCCCCGGGCAGGACCACACTGAAGCTTTCTTT. The encoded protein is CASSPGQDHTEAFF. The chain couples TRBV6-1 to TRBJ1-1; unclear D gene. The CDR3 length is 14 residues. Germline CDR1 and CDR2: MNHNS and SASEGT. V lost 6 bases to trimming and J lost 3 bases, with 14 bases between them.